This TCR beta chain was obtained from a study of response to subunit inactivated influenza vaccine. Germline CDR1 and CDR2: MNHEY and SVGEGT. This CDR3 has 14 amino acids. Unmatched junction bases numbered 2, after V lost 2 bases and J lost 3 bases. This clonotype turned up a few times. MiXCR, run by TCRdb on the RT-PCR reads, gives a single entry per CDR3 protein. The table has about 520,000 distinct CDR3 sequences, 25% seen once; the top ten hold about 1.9%. The specimen was CD4+ T cells sorted from PBMCs, collected less than 6 days after vaccination. This receptor was obtained from a man in his forties or fifties who received an inactivated influenza vaccine. The chain links TRBV6-2 or TRBV6-3 to TRBJ2-7, with 9 nucleotides matching TRBD1. In DNA, the CDR3 is TGTGCCAGCAGTTACGGGACAGGGCGCTACGAGCAGTACTTC. Protein: CASSYGTGRYEQYF.